This T cell receptor beta chain was captured by sequencing in a study of T-cell memory formation after mild COVID-19. CDR3 length equals 17 residues. Trimming cost V 4 bases and J 1 base, with 17 bases left between them. CDR1 and CDR2 from the germline V gene are SGHAT and FQNNGV. In this sample, this clonotype turned up a few times. TCRdb used MiXCR to reprocess the 5' RACE reads, holding one entry per CDR3 protein. The sample contains roughly 560,000 distinct CDR3 sequences, just over 20% of which appear only once. Sequenced sample: PBMCs or a T cell subset sorted from them (not recorded which). V is TRBV11-2 and J is TRBJ2-4; maybe TRBD2 (5 bases). The clonotype comes from an adult woman who had mild COVID-19 (a few samples of this study predate the infection). Cell type and time point are not known. The CDR3 DNA sequence: TGTGCCAGCAGCTCGTTTGCGACTATGACTGCCAAAAACATTCAGTACTTC. Translated: CASSSFATMTAKNIQYF. Combining the CDR3 with reference TRBV11-2 and TRBJ2-4 gives the whole variable domain EAGVAQSPRYKIIEKRQSVAFWCNPISGHATLYWYQQILGQGPKLLIQFQNNGVVDDSQLPKDRFSAERLKGVDSTLKIQPAKLEDSAVYLCASSSFATMTAKNIQYFGAGTRLSVL.